This T cell receptor (beta chain) was sequenced for a study of T cell repertoires in cytomegalovirus infection. On the study more broadly: Indicated by public TCR beta signatures were CMV infection and matching HLA type.

As concerns this clonotype: The antigen remains undetermined. This may arise from a read error, as a much more abundant clone is one base away.

Each CDR3 protein is one row after TCRdb ran MiXCR on the reads. Seen here are around 530,000 distinct CDR3 sequences, approximately 16% observed once, and the top ten hold 20% to 30%. V was cut by 1 base and J by 12 bases, with 13 bases left in between. This CDR3 is built from 13 residues. CDR1 and CDR2 (germline): SGHVS, FQNEAQ. General study findings and limits: CMV carriers with the relevant HLA were identified by cumulative public TCR beta family frequency. CMV-specific TCR beta clonotypes restricted by HLA-C were the ones dominating the ex vivo response.

The receptor was derived from a human donor in good health (CMV status not recorded). Some clones in this sample may be carry-over from other donors' samples. V and J are TRBV7-8 and TRBJ2-1; possible D gene TRBD2, 6 bases. The sample consisted of CD8+ T cells from PBMCs. The CDR3 here is CASSLGGAGVQFF. CDR3 bases: TGTGCCAGCAGCTTAGGCGGGGCTGGTGTGCAGTTCTTC.